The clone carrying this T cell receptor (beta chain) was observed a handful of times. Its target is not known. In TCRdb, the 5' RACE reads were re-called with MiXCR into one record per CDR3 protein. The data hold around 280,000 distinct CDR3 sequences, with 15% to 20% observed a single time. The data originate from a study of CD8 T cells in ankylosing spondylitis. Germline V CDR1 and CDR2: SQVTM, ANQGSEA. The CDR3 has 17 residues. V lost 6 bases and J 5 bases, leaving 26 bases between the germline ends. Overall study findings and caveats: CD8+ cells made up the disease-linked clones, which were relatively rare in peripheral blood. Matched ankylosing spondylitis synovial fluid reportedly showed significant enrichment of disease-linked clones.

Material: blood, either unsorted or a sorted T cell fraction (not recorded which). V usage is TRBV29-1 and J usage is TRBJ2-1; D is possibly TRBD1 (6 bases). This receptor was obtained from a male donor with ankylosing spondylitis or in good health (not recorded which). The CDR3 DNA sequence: TGCAGCGTGGCCGCTATGAATTCAGGGGCGCAAAACAATGAGCAGTTCTTC. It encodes CSVAAMNSGAQNNEQFF.